One sample yielded the 3 T cell receptor beta chains listed below, sequenced in a study of T cells after yellow fever vaccination. From the 5' RACE reads, TCRdb called clonotypes with MiXCR, one entry per CDR3 protein. The sample carries hundreds of thousands of distinct CDR3 sequences, about 13% recorded once. The input for sequencing was PBMCs, taken on the day of the yellow fever booster vaccination. The origin of the receptors is a man aged 25 to 45 who received the YFV17D yellow fever vaccine.

This chain uses TRBV7-8 with TRBJ2-7, with 7 bases fitting TRBD1. There are 16 residues in the CDR3. The trim removed 5 bases at V and 4 bases at J, leaving 14 bases unmatched. Per the germline V gene, CDR1 is SGHVS and CDR2 is FQNEAQ. CDR3 coding DNA: TGTGCCAGCAGCCCCCCGAACCCCGGGACAGCTTACGAGCAGTACTTC. This encodes CASSPPNPGTAYEQYF.

The sample holds a few counts of this clonotype. CDR3 residues: CASSRGLNNEQFF. The CDR3 DNA sequence: TGTGCCAGCTCACGAGGCCTCAACAATGAGCAGTTCTTC. The chain carries TRBV18 and TRBJ2-1; D not certain. The V end lost 4 bases, the J end lost 5 bases, and 9 bases lay between the germline ends. This CDR3 is 13 amino acids long. Germline values: CDR1 KGHSH, CDR2 LQKENI.

In this sample, this clonotype turned up a few times. The J gene is TRBJ1-2, the V gene TRBV12-3 or TRBV12-4, with 10 bases matching TRBD1. The V segment lost 5 bases and the J segment 4 bases; nucleotides outside the gene matches: 7. The CDR3 loop spans 15 amino acids. Here the CDR3 DNA reads TGTGCCAGCAGTCCAGACAGGGGGCTGGGCTATGGCTACACCTTC. It codes for CASSPDRGLGYGYTF.